This T cell receptor (beta chain) was sequenced during a study of Ad26.COV2.S vaccination and SARS-CoV-2 variants. The junction had 10 bases not matched to a gene; V was cut back by 3 bases and J by 4 bases. The germline V gene has CDR1 MDHEN and CDR2 SYDVKM. The CDR3 runs 16 residues. Profiling relied on immunoSEQ multiplex PCR, and the TCRdb table lists in-frame clones only, not all of them. Altogether around 450,000 clones are present, 80% to 95% being singletons, with the ten largest covering 9% to 15%. Sample treatment: some 19 received Ad26.COV2.S at low or high dose, single or two shots; roughly five received placebo; per-sample allocation not given. Day 63 after the first vaccine or placebo injection was the time point for sampling.

This receptor was obtained from a person between 18 and 65 years old who received the Ad26.COV2.S COVID-19 vaccine or a placebo. The chain employs TRBV28 and TRBJ2-3, with 7 nucleotides matching TRBD2. Sequenced here: peripheral blood, sampled in a trial of Ad26.COV2.S vaccine versus placebo. CDR3 DNA sequence: TGTGCCAGCAGTTTTTATTCACGCGGGAGAGCAGATACGCAGTATTTT. This translates into CASSFYSRGRADTQYF.